This passage covers 12 T cell receptor beta chains from one sample sequenced in a study of blood T cell repertoires in COVID-19. Profiling relied on immunoSEQ multiplex PCR, and the TCRdb table lists in-frame clones only, not all of them. The table records about 500,000 clones, roughly 87% of them present only once. The material sequenced was PBMCs or T cells enriched from blood (not recorded which). Source of these receptors: a woman under 30 who had recovered from COVID-19.

The J gene is TRBJ1-2, the V gene TRBV2; TRBD1 might be the D (6 bases). Germline V gene lookup returns CDR1 SNHLY and CDR2 FYNNEI. This CDR3 contains 13 residues. The ends were cut back, 8 bases at V and 8 bases at J, with 18 bases in the middle. CDR3 DNA: TGTGCCAGCGCATCAACAGGGTTCGAGGGCTACACCTTC. It codes for CASASTGFEGYTF.

The rearrangement uses TRBV10-3 and TRBJ1-1; TRBD1 is a possible D gene (6 bases). The germline V and J ends were trimmed by 4 bases and 3 bases, with 15 bases remaining between them. CDR1 is ENHRY, CDR2 SYGVKD, per germline. The CDR3 covers 15 residues. The CDR3 bases are TGTGCCATCAGTGGGGGACACGGGGTAGACACTGAAGCTTTCTTT. Translation: CAISGGHGVDTEAFF.

The rearrangement links TRBV28 to TRBJ1-6, with TRBD1 matching over 10 bases. The CDR3 has 13 amino acids. Germline V gene data show CDR1 as MDHEN and CDR2 as SYDVKM. V shed 7 bases, J shed 9 bases, and the junction held 3 bases outside the gene matches. The CDR3 DNA sequence: TGTGCCAGCAAGGGGACAGGGGCTTCACCCCTCCACTTT. This translates into CASKGTGASPLHF.

The rearrangement uses TRBV7-2 and TRBJ2-5; 7 positions match TRBD2. The CDR3 has 16 amino acids. V shed 2 bases, J shed 4 bases, and the junction held 10 bases outside the gene matches. Germline lookup yields CDR1 SGHTA and CDR2 FQGNSA. CDR3 in DNA: TGTGCCAGCAGCTTAAACCAGCGGGGCCTGGGAGAGACCCAGTACTTC. Amino acids: CASSLNQRGLGETQYF.

The J gene is TRBJ2-2, the V gene TRBV9, with unresolved D. This CDR3 region has 16 residues. Trimming stripped 4 bases from V and 1 base from J, with 14 bases between. The V gene's germline CDR1 is SGDLS and CDR2 YYNGEE. The CDR3, as DNA: TGTGCCAGCAGCCGTGACTCGGTCGGGAACACCGGGGAGCTGTTTTTT. This translates into CASSRDSVGNTGELFF.

The chain carries TRBV11-3 and TRBJ2-2; TRBD2 matches at 9 bases. Per germline, CDR1 SGHNT and CDR2 YENEEA. Germline trimming cut 0 bases from V and 4 bases from J; bases unmatched to any gene: 9. The CDR3 extends over 18 amino acids. This chain's CDR3 is CASSLDPGLARVTGELFF. The CDR3 DNA reads as TGTGCCAGCAGCTTAGATCCTGGACTAGCGAGAGTCACCGGGGAGCTGTTTTTT. Using reference TRBV11-3 and TRBJ2-2 for the parts outside the CDR3, the full variable domain is EAGVVQSPRYKIIEKKQPVAFWCNPISGHNTLYWYLQNLGQGPELLIRYENEEAVDDSQLPKDRFSAERLKGVDSTLKIQPAELGDSAVYLCASSLDPGLARVTGELFFGEGSRLTVL.

The chain has TRBV2 and TRBJ1-6, with TRBD1 matching 10 bases. Germline CDR1 reads SNHLY; CDR2 reads FYNNEI. The CDR3 contains 15 residues. Unmatched junction bases numbered 8, after V lost 7 bases and J lost 8 bases. This chain's CDR3 is CASNPRTGGDSPLHF. CDR3 nucleotides: TGTGCCAGCAACCCCAGGACAGGGGGAGATTCACCCCTCCACTTT.

The CDR3 protein is CASSWGQGNEQYF. For the CDR3, the DNA is TGTGCCAGTAGTTGGGGACAGGGAAACGAGCAGTACTTC. The chain couples TRBV19 to TRBJ2-7, with TRBD1 matching 9 bases. CDR1 and CDR2 from the germline V gene are LNHDA and SQIVND (reference sequence). The CDR3 sequence is 13 residues long. V gave up 5 bases and J gave up 5 bases; unmatched junction bases: 4.

This clone appeared a single time. The V gene is TRBV29-1, the J gene TRBJ2-7, with 8 bases that match TRBD1. The CDR3 runs to 13 residues. In germline, CDR1 is SQVTM, CDR2 ANQGSEA. Unmatched junction bases numbered 8, after V lost 6 bases and J lost 4 bases. The CDR3 is CSVGQGEGYEQYF. The CDR3 DNA sequence: TGCAGCGTCGGACAGGGAGAAGGGTACGAGCAGTACTTC.

This sequence joins TRBV27 and TRBJ2-5, with 9 bases lining up with TRBD1. The germline CDR1 and CDR2 sequences are MNHEY and SMNVEV (reference sequence). The CDR3 consists of 16 residues. V lost 7 bases to trimming and J lost 6 bases; unmatched junction nucleotides: 15. This CDR3 is CASTSLGGQGFQTQYF. Here the CDR3 DNA reads TGTGCCAGCACATCCCTGGGGGGACAGGGTTTTCAGACCCAGTACTTC.

The chain couples TRBV5-6 to TRBJ2-3; D uncertain. V was pared by 5 bases and J by 5 bases, with 12 bases between. The CDR3 sequence is 13 residues long. Looked up from germline, CDR1 is SGHDT and CDR2 is YYEEEE. The CDR3 sequence is CASSLLAEDTQYF. CDR3 coding DNA: TGTGCCAGCAGTTTGCTGGCCGAAGATACGCAGTATTTT. Full variable domain (missing parts from reference TRBV5-6 and TRBJ2-3): DAGVTQSPTHLIKTRGQQVTLRCSPKSGHDTVSWYQQALGQGPQFIFQYYEEEERQRGNFPDRFSGHQFPNYSSELNVNALLLGDSALYLCASSLLAEDTQYFGPGTRLTVL.

Comments on this clone: Within the sample, other DNA sequences also encode this same CDR3. The CDR3 region is CASSRDRGYEQYF. CDR3 nucleotides: TGTGCCAGCAGTCGGGACAGGGGCTACGAGCAGTACTTC. The chain recombines TRBV6-5 with TRBJ2-7; 10 nucleotides match TRBD1. Per the germline V gene, CDR1 is MNHEY and CDR2 is SVGAGI. The CDR3 contains 13 residues. The V gene end was trimmed by 5 bases and the J gene end by 3 bases; junction bases not matched to a gene: 1.